The clone carrying this TCR beta chain was seen only a few times. What it recognizes is unknown. This CDR3 contains 13 residues. Germline CDR1 is LGHNA and CDR2 is YSLEER. The V and J ends lost 1 base and 4 bases respectively, with 7 bases between them. These data come from a study of T cells after yellow fever vaccination. Findings and caveats of the study: The study re-detected most primary-vaccination clones after the booster (roughly 96% CD4, 88% CD8). Clonotypes found in both CD4 and CD8 compartments made up a small share.

Conversion of TCR transcripts into cDNA relied on 5'RACE template switching, which added a universal primer site and UMIs. TCRdb processed the 5' RACE reads anew with MiXCR; each CDR3 protein has one entry. The table lists a few hundred thousand distinct CDR3 sequences, 17% of them singletons. The chain is built from TRBV4-3 and TRBJ2-5; D gene uncertain. The clonotype originates from a man aged 18 to 30 who received the YFV17D yellow fever vaccine. Here the sequenced sample was PBMCs, taken about 5 days after the first yellow fever vaccination. CDR3 coding DNA: TGCGCCAGCAGCCAAGGGTACGGAGAGACCCAGTACTTC. It codes for CASSQGYGETQYF.